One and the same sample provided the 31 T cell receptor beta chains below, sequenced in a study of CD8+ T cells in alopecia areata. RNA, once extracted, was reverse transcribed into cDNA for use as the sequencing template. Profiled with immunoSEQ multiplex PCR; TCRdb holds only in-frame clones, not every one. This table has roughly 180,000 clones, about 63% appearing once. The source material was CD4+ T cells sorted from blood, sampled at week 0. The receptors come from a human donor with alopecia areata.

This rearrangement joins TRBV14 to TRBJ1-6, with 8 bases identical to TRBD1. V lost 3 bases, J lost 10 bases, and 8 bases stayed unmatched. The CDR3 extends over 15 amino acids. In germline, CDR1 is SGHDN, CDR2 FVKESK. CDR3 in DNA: TGTGCCAGCAGCCAGCAAAGGACAGGGTGGTCACCCCTCCACTTT. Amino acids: CASSQQRTGWSPLHF.

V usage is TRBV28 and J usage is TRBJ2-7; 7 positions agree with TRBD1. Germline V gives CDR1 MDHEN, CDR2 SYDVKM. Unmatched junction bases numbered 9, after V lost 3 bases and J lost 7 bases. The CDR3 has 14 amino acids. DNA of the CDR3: TGTGCCAGCAGTTTTCCAAAGACAGGGAGTGAGCAGTACTTC. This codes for CASSFPKTGSEQYF.

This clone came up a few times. CDR3 protein: CASSPGQIMNTEAFF. DNA of the CDR3: TGTGCCAGCAGCCCGGGACAGATAATGAACACTGAAGCTTTCTTT. The rearrangement links TRBV5-6 to TRBJ1-1; 7 nucleotides agree with TRBD1. Germline V gene data show CDR1 as SGHDT and CDR2 as YYEEEE. V was clipped by 4 bases and J by 0 bases; unmatched bases: 6. CDR3 length equals 15 residues.

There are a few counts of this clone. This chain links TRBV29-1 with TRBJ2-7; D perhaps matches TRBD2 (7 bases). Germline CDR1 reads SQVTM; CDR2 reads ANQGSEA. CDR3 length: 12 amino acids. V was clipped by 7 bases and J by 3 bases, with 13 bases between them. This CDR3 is CSGGEGVYEQYF. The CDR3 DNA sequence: TGCAGCGGAGGGGAGGGGGTCTACGAGCAGTACTTC.

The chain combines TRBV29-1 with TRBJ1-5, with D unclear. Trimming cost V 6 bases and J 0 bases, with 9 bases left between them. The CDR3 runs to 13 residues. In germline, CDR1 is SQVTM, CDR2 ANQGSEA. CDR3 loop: CSVSDNSNQPQHF. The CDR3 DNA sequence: TGCAGCGTCTCAGATAATAGCAATCAGCCCCAGCATTTT.

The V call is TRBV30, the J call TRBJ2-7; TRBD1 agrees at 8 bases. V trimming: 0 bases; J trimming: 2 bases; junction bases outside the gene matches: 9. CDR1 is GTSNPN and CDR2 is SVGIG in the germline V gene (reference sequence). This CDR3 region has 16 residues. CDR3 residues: CAWSVHIGGQAYEQYF. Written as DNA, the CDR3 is TGTGCCTGGAGTGTACATATTGGGGGACAGGCCTACGAGCAGTACTTC. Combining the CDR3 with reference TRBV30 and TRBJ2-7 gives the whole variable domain SQTIHQWPATLVQPVGSPLSLECTVEGTSNPNLYWYRQAAGRGLQLLFYSVGIGQISSEVPQNLSASRPQDRQFILSSKKLLLSDSGFYLCAWSVHIGGQAYEQYFGPGTRLTVT.

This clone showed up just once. CDR3 in amino acids: CALALARTNEQFF. The CDR3 region has the DNA TGCGCCCTAGCGCTAGCTAGGACCAATGAGCAGTTCTTC. The rearrangement joins TRBV4-3 to TRBJ2-1; possibly TRBD2 for D (6 bases). In germline, CDR1 is LGHNA, CDR2 YSLEER. The CDR3 covers 13 residues. V gave up 11 bases and J gave up 6 bases, with 17 bases separating them.

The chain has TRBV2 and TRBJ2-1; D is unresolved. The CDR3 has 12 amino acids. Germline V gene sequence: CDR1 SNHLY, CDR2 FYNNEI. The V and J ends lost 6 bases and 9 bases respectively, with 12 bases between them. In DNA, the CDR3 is TGTGCCAGCAGCCAGGACGTCGCTGAGCAGTTCTTC. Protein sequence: CASSQDVAEQFF. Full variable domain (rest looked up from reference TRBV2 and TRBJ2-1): EPEVTQTPSHQVTQMGQEVILRCVPISNHLYFYWYRQILGQKVEFLVSFYNNEISEKSEIFDDQFSVERPDGSNFTLKIRSTKLEDSAMYFCASSQDVAEQFFGPGTRLTVL.

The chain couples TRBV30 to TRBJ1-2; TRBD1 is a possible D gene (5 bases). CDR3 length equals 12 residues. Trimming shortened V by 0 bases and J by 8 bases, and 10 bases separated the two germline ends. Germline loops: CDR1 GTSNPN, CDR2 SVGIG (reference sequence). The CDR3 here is CAWSVVRGGYTF. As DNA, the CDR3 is TGTGCCTGGAGTGTGGTTAGGGGAGGCTACACCTTC.

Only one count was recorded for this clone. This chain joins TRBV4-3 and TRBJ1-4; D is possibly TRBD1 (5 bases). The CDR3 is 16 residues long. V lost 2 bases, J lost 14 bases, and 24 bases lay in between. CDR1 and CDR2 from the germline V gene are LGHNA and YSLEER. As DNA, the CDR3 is TGCGCCAGCAGCCAACATTCCCCGGGACGCTTAGCAGAGCTGTTTTTT. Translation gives CASSQHSPGRLAELFF.

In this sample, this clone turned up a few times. The CDR3 DNA reads TGTGCCTGGAGACAGTCACTGATTTACACCGGGGAGCTGTTTTTT. The encoded protein is CAWRQSLIYTGELFF. The genes are TRBV30 and TRBJ2-2; D unclear. Germline V gives CDR1 GTSNPN, CDR2 SVGIG (reference sequence). Trimming cost V 3 bases and J 3 bases, with 14 bases left between them. CDR3 length: 15 amino acids.

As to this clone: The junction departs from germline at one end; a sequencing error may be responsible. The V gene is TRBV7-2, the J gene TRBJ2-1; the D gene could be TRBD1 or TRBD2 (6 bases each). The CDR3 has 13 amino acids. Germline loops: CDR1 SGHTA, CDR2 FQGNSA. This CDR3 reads CASSQIDPRRGLF. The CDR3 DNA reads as TGTGCCAGCAGTCAGATAGACCCACGTCGGGGGCTCTTC.

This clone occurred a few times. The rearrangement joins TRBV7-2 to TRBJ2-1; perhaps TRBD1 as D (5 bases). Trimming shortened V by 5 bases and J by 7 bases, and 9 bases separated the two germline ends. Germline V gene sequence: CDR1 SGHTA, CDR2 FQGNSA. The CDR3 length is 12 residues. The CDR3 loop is CASSPNRNEQFF. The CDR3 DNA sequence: TGTGCCAGCAGCCCCAACAGGAATGAGCAGTTCTTC.

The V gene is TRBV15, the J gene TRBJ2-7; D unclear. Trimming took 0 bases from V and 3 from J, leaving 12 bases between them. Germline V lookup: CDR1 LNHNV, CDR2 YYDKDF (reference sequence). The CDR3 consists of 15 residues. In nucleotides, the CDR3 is TGTGCCACCAGCAGAGATCGGGCCTCTCGCTACGAGCAGTACTTC. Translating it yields CATSRDRASRYEQYF.

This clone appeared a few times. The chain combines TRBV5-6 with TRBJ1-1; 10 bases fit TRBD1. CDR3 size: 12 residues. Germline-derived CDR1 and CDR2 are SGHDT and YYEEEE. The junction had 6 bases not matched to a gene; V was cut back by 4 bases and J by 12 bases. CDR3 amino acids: CASSPGTGVPFF. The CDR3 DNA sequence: TGTGCCAGCAGCCCCGGGACAGGGGTACCTTTCTTT.

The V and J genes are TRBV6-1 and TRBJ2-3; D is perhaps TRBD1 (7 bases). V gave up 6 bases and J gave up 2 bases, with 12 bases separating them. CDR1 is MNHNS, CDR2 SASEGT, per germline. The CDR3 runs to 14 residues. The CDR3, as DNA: TGTGCCAGCAGCGGGGGACAGCCCACAGATACGCAGTATTTT. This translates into CASSGGQPTDTQYF.

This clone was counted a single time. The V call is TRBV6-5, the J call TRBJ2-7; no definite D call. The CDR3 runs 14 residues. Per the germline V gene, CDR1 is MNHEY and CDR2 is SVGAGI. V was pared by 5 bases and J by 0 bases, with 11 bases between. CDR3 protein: CASSRATDSYEQYF. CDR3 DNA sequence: TGTGCCAGCAGTCGAGCGACGGACTCCTACGAGCAGTACTTC.

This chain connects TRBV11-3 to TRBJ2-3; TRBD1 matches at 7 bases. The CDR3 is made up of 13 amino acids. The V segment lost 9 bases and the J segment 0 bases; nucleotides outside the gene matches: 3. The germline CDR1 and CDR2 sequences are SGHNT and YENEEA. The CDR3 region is CASGTVSTDTQYF. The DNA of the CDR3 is TGTGCCAGTGGGACAGTCAGCACAGATACGCAGTATTTT.

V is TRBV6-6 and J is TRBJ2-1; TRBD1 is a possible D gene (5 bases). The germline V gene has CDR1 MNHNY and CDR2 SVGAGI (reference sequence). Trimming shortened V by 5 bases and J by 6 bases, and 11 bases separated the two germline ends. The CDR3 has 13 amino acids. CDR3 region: CASSPGHPNEQFF. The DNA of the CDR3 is TGTGCCAGCAGTCCCGGACACCCCAATGAGCAGTTCTTC.

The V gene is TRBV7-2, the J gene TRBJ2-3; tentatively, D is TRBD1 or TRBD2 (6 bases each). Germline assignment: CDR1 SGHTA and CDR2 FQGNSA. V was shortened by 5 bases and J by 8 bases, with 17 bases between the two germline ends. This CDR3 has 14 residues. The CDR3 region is CASSPDGGPGTQYF. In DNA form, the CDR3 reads TGTGCCAGCAGCCCTGATGGGGGGCCGGGTACGCAGTATTTT.

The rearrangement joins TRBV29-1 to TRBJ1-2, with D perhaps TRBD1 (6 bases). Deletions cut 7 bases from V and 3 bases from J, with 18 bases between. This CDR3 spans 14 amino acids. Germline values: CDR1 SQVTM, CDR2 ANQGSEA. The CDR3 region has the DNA TGCAGCGCTCCCCACACAGGGTACGACTATGGCTACACCTTC. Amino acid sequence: CSAPHTGYDYGYTF.

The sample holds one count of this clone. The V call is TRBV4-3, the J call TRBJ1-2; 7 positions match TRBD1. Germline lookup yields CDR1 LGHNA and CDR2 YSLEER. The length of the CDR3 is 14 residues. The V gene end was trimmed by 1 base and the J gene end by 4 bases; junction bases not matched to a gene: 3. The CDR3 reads CASSQGGTVYGYTF. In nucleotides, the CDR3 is TGCGCCAGCAGCCAAGGTGGGACAGTCTATGGCTACACCTTC.

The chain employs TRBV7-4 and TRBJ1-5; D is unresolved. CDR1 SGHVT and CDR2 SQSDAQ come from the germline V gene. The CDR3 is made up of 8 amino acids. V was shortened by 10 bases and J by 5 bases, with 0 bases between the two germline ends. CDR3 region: CANQPQHF. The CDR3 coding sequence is TGTGCCAATCAGCCCCAGCATTTT.

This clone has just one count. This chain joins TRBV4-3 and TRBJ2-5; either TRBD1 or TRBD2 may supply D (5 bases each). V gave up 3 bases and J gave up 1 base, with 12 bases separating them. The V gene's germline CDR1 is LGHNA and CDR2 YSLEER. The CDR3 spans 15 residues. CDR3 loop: CASSQAGTAQETQYF. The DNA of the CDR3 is TGCGCCAGCAGCCAGGCTGGGACGGCCCAAGAGACCCAGTACTTC.

CDR3: CASSQEWGRLGNTEAFF. As DNA, the CDR3 is TGCGCCAGCAGCCAAGAGTGGGGAAGGCTAGGGAACACTGAAGCTTTCTTT. J is TRBJ1-1 and V is TRBV4-3; D uncertain. The CDR3 consists of 17 residues. V lost 0 bases, J lost 1 base, and 15 bases lay in between. Germline-derived CDR1 and CDR2 are LGHNA and YSLEER.

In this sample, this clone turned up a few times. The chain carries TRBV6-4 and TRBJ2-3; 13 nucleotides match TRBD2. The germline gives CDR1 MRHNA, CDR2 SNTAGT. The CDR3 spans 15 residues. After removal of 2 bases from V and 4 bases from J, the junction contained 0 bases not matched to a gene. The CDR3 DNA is TGTGCCAGCAGTGACGGACTAGCGGGGGCAGATACGCAGTATTTT. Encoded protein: CASSDGLAGADTQYF.

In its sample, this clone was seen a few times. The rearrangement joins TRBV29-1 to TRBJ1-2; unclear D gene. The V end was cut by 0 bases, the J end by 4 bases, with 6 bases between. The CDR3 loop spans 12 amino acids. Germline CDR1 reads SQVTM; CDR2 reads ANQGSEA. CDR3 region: CSVEEQLYGYTF. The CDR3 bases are TGCAGCGTTGAAGAACAGCTCTATGGCTACACCTTC.

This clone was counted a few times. In DNA, the CDR3 is TGTGCCAGCAGGAGTCCCCCGGGCACCGGGGAGCTGTTTTTT. Amino acids: CASRSPPGTGELFF. The rearrangement uses TRBV2 and TRBJ2-2; D remains ambiguous. Between the trimmed V and J ends, which lost 6 bases and 4 bases, there was a span of 12 bases. Germline lookup yields CDR1 SNHLY and CDR2 FYNNEI. The CDR3 covers 14 residues. Based on the CDR3 plus reference TRBV2 and TRBJ2-2, the full variable domain is EPEVTQTPSHQVTQMGQEVILRCVPISNHLYFYWYRQILGQKVEFLVSFYNNEISEKSEIFDDQFSVERPDGSNFTLKIRSTKLEDSAMYFCASRSPPGTGELFFGEGSRLTVL.

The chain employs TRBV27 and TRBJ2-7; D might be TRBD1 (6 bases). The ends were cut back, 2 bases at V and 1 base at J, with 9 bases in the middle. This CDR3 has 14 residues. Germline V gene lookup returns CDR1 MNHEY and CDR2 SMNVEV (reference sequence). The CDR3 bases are TGTGCCAGCAGTTTAGCAGGGGCGTCCTACGAGCAGTACTTC. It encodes CASSLAGASYEQYF.

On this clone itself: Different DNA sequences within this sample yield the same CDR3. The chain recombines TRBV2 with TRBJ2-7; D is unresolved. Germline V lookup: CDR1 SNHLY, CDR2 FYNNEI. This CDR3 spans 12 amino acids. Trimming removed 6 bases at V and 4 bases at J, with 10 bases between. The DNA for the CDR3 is TGTGCCAGCAGAGAGGAGTCTTACGAGCAGTACTTC. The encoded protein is CASREESYEQYF.

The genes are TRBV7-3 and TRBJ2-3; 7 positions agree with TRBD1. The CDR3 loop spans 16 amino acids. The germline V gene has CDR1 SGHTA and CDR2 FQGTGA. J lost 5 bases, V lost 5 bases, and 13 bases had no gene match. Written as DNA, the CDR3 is TGTGCCAGCAGCCAAGGGACAGATCGACCGCTAGATACGCAGTATTTT. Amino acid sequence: CASSQGTDRPLDTQYF.